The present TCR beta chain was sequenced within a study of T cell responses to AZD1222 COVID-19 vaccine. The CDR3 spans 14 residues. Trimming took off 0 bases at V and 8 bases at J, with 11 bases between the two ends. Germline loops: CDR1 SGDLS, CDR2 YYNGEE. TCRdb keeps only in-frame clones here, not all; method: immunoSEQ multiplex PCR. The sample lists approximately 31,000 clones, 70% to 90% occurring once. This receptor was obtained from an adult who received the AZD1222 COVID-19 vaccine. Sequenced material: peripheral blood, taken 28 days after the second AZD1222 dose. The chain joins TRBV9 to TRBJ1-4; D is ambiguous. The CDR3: CASSVEQAEEKLFF. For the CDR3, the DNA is TGTGCCAGCAGCGTAGAACAAGCCGAAGAAAAACTGTTTTTT. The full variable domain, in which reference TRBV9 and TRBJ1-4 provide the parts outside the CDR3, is DSGVTQTPKHLITATGQRVTLRCSPRSGDLSVYWYQQSLDQGLQFLIQYYNGEERAKGNILERFSAQQFPDLHSELNLSSLELGDSALYFCASSVEQAEEKLFFGSGTQLSVL.